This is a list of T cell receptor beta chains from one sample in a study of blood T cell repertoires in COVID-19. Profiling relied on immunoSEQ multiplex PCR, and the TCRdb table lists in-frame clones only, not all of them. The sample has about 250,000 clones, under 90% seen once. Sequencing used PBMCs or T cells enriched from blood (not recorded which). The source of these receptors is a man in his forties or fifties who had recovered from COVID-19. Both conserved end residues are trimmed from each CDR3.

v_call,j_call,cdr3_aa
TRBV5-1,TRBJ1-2,ASSSNRELTNNYGYT
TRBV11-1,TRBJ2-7,ASSLGGASYEQY
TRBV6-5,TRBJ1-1,ASSSGTEAF
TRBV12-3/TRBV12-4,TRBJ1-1,ASSNGRAF
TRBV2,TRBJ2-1,ASSDGSGSISYNEQF
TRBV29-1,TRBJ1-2,SVDKFNYGYT
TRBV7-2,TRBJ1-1,AAKGSQGTEAF
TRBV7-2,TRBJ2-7,ASSFNYEQY
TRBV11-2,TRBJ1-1,ASSSASPGENTEAF
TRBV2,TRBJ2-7,ASSEALVRTGAYEQY
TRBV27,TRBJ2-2,ASSLWARGTGELF
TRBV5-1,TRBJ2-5,ASSYVAGVEETQY
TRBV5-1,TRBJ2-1,ASSLAAGGLDNEQF
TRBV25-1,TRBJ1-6,ASCESDSPLH
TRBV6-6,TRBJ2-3,ASSQARTQY
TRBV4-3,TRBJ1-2,ASSQDTGWGGYT
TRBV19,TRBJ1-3,ASSRGTVSSGNTIY
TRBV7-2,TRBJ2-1,ASSSQGTSGGEQF
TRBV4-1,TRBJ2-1,ASSQVRDSGEQF
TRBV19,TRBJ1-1,ASSLNRDTEAF
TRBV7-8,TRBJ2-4,ASSLVAGTRNENIQY
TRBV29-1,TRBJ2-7,SVGVLLAHEQY
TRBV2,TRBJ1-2,ASRQTGLIYT
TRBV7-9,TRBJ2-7,ASSFSSSEQY
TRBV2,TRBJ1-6,ASSVGRESPLH
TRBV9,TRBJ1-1,ASSVGAGMNTEAF
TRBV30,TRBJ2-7,AWSVRHFLLSYEQY
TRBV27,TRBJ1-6,ASSWGTGNSPLH
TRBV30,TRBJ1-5,AWSADSLQPQH
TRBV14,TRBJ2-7,ASSQGRQPSYEQY
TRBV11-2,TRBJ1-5,ASSYSHDQPQH
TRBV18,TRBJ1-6,ASSARDGDNSPLH
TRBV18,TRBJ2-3,ASSPWREHTDTQY
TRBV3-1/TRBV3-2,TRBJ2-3,ASTIAGDTQY
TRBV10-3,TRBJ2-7,AISSGQGDYEQY
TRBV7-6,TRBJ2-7,ASSPSGSGAYEQY
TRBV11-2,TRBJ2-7,ASSFVPGLTSYEQY
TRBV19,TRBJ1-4,ASSRGQGAEKLF
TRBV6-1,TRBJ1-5,ASSEMGQHSNQPQH
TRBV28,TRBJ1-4,ASSPQTGGAEKLF
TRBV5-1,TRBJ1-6,ASSLVSHNSPLH